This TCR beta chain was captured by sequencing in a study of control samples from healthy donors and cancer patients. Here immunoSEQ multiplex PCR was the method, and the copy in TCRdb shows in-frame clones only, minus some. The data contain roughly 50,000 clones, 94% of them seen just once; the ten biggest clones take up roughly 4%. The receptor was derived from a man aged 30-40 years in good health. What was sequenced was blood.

The CDR3 spells CASSIGGLADIAKNIQYF. DNA for the CDR3: TGTGCCAGTAGTATAGGCGGGCTAGCGGATATAGCCAAAAACATTCAGTACTTC. This chain uses TRBV19 with TRBJ2-4; 7 nucleotides match TRBD2. The CDR3 totals 18 residues. Unmatched junction bases numbered 9, after V lost 1 base and J lost 0 bases. The germline CDR1 and CDR2 sequences are LNHDA and SQIVND (reference sequence). Full variable domain (missing parts from reference TRBV19 and TRBJ2-4): DGGITQSPKYLFRKEGQNVTLSCEQNLNHDAMYWYRQDPGQGLRLIYYSQIVNDFQKGDIAEGYSVSREKKESFPLTVTSAQKNPTAFYLCASSIGGLADIAKNIQYFGAGTRLSVL.